Described below is a single TCR beta chain sequence and its context. This record comes from a study of monozygotic twins with inflammatory bowel disease. The CDR3 length is 13 residues. Germline assignment: CDR1 PRHDT and CDR2 FYEKMQ (reference sequence). TCRdb reprocessed the 5' RACE reads and stores each CDR3 protein as one record, lacking DNA. This sample carries 440,000 or so distinct CDR3 sequences, with around 2.4% going to the ten biggest clones. The V gene is TRBV13, the J gene TRBJ2-7; TCRdb returns TRBD2, unconfirmable since there is no DNA. The sample taken for sequencing was blood. This sequence originates from a human donor with ulcerative colitis or Crohn's disease, or a healthy co-twin of an affected twin (not recorded which). CDR3 region: CASSSGRTGVQYF. Together with reference TRBV13 and TRBJ2-7, the CDR3 gives the full variable domain: AAGVIQSPRHLIKEKRETATLKCYPIPRHDTVYWYQQGPGQDPQFLISFYEKMQSDKGSIPDRFSAQQFSDYHSELNMSSLELGDSALYFCASSSGRTGVQYFGPGTRLTVT.